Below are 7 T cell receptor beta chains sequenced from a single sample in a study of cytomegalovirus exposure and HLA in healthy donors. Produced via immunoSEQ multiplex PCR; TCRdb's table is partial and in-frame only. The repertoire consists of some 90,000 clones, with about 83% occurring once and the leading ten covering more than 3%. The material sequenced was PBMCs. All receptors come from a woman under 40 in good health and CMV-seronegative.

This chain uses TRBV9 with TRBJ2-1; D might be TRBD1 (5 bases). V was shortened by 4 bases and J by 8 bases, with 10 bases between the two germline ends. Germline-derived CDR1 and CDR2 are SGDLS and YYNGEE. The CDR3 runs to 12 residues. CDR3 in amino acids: CASSPGADEQFF. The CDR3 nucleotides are TGTGCCAGCAGCCCTGGGGCCGATGAGCAGTTCTTC.

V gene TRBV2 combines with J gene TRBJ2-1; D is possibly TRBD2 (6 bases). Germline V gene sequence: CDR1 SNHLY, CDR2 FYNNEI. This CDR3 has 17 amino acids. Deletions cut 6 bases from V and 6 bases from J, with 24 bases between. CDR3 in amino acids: CASRDPGDKGFPNEQFF. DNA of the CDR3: TGTGCCAGCAGGGACCCGGGAGACAAGGGGTTTCCCAATGAGCAGTTCTTC.

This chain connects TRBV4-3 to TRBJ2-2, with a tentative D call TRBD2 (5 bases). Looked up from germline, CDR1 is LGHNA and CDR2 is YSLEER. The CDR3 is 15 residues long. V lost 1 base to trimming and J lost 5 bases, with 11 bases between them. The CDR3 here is CASSQVQPGTGELFF. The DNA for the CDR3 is TGCGCCAGCAGCCAAGTACAGCCGGGAACCGGGGAGCTGTTTTTT.

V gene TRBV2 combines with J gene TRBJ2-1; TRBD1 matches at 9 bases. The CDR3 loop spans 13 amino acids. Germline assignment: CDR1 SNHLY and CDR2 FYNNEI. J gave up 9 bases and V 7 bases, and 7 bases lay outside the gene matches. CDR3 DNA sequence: TGTGCCAGCATCGGGGACAGGGACGTTGAGCAGTTCTTC. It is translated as CASIGDRDVEQFF.

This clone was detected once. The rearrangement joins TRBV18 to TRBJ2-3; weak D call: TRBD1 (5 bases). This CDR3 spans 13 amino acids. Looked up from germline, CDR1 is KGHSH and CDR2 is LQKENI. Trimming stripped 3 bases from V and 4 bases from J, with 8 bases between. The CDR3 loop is CASSPPGSDTQYF. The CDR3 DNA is TGTGCCAGCTCACCGCCAGGGTCAGATACGCAGTATTTT.

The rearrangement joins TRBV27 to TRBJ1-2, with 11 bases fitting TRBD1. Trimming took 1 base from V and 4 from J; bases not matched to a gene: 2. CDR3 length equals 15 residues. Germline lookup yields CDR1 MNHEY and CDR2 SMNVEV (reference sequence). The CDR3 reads CASSLLGTGGYGYTF. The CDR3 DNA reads TGTGCCAGCAGTTTATTGGGGACAGGGGGCTATGGCTACACCTTC.

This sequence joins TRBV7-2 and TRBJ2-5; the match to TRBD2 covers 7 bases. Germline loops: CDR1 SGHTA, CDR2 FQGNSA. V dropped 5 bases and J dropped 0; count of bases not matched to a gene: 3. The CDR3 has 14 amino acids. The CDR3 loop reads CASSLSGYQETQYF. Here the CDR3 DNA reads TGTGCCAGCAGCCTTAGCGGGTACCAAGAGACCCAGTACTTC.